The entry below gives a single T cell receptor beta chain sequence along with its context. The target antigen is unknown. The record originates from a study of cytotoxic CD8 clonotypes in ibrutinib-treated CLL. The study, taken as a whole, reports: Clonotypes that were public were uncommon, and they contracted or stayed stable on treatment.

The length of the CDR3 is 13 residues. The V end was cut by 5 bases, the J end by 2 bases, with 10 bases between. Germline CDR1 is MGHRA and CDR2 is YSYEKL. The data were produced by immunoSEQ multiplex PCR, yet TCRdb's version contains in-frame clones alone and is incomplete. In the table there are 65,000 to 85,000 clones, 90% of which are singletons. The TCR originated in a human donor with chronic lymphocytic leukemia. The chain employs TRBV4-1 and TRBJ2-7, with a weak D call TRBD1 (6 bases). The sample consisted of PBMCs, taken after 12 months of ibrutinib treatment. CDR3: CASSWGRTYEQYF. CDR3 nucleotides: TGCGCCAGCAGCTGGGGGCGAACCTACGAGCAGTACTTC.